The sequence of this TCR beta chain was determined in a study of CD8 T cells in ankylosing spondylitis. General study results and limits: Disease-associated clones were CD8+ and fairly uncommon in peripheral blood. Matched ankylosing spondylitis synovial fluid reportedly showed significant enrichment of disease-linked clones.

This CDR3 is 12 amino acids long. Germline lookup yields CDR1 SGHRS and CDR2 YFSETQ. Details on this clonotype: What it recognizes is unknown. Given a much more abundant clone one base away, this may be a read error.

With molecular barcodes, quantitative 5'-RACE was used to make the TCR beta libraries. TCRdb re-called the 5' RACE reads through MiXCR, storing one row per CDR3 protein. The table has about 240,000 distinct CDR3 sequences, 8.2% seen once. This TCR derives from a female donor with ankylosing spondylitis or in good health (not recorded which). Source material: blood, either unsorted or a sorted T cell fraction (not recorded which). The J gene is TRBJ2-1, the V gene TRBV5-1, with a possible D match to TRBD1 (6 bases). The CDR3 is CTSSFGQNEQFF. The CDR3 nucleotides are TGCACCAGCAGCTTCGGACAGAATGAGCAGTTCTTC.